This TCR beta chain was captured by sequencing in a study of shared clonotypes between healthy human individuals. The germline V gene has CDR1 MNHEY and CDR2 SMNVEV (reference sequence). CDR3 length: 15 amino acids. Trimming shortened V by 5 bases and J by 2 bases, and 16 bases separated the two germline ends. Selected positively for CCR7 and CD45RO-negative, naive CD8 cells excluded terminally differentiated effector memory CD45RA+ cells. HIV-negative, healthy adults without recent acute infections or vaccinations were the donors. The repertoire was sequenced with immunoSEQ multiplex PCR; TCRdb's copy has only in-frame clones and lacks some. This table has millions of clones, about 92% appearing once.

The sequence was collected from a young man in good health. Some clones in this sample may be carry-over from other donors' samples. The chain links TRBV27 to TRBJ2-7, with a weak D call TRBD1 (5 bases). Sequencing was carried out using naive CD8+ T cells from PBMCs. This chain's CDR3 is CASSPLPDTPYEQYF. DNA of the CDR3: TGTGCCAGCAGTCCACTTCCGGACACGCCCTACGAGCAGTACTTC.